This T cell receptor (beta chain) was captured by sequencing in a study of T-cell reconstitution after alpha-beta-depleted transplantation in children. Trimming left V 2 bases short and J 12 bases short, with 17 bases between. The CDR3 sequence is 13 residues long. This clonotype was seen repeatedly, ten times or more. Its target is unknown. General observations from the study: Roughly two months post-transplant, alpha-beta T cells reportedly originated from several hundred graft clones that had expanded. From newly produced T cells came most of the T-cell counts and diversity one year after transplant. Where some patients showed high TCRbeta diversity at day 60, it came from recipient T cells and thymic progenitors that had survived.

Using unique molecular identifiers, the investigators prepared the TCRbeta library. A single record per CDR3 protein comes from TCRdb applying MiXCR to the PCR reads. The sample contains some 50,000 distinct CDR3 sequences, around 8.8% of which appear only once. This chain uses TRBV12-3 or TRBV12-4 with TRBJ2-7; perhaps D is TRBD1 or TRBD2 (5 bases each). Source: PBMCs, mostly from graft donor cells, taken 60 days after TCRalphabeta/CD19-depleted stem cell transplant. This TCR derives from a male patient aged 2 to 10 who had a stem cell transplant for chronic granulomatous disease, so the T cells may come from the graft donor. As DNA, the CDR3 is TGTGCCAGCAGTTTAAAGCCCGGCGCAGGGACGTACTTC. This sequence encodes CASSLKPGAGTYF.